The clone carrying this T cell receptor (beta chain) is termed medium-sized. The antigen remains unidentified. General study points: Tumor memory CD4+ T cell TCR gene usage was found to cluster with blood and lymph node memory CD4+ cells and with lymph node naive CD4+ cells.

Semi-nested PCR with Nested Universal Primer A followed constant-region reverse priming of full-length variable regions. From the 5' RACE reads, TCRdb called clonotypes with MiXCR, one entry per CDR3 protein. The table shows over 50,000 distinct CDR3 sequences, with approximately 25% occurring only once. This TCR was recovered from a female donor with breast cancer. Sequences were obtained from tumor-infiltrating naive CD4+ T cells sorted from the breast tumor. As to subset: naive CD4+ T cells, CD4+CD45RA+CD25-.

The CDR3 sequence is CASTTGLTSTDTQYF. The CDR3 region has the DNA TGCGCCAGCACCACGGGACTGACTAGCACAGATACGCAGTATTTT. The chain employs TRBV5-1 and TRBJ2-3, with a weak D call TRBD2 (6 bases). This CDR3 comprises 15 residues. Trimming stripped 6 bases from V and 0 bases from J, with 14 bases between. The germline V gene encodes CDR1 SGHRS and CDR2 YFSETQ.